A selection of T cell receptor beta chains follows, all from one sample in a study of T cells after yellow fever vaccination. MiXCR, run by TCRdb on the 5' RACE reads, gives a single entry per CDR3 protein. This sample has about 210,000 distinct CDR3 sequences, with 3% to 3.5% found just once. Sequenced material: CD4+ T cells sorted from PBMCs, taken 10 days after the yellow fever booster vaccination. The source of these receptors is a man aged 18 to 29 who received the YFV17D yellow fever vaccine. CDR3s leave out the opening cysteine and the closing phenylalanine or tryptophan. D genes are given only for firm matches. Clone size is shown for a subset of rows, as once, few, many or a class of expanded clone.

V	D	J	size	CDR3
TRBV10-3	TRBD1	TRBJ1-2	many	AISEGTGGGSYGYT
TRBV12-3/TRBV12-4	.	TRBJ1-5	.	ASSPDTDQPQH
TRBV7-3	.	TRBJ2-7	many	ASTQEVEISSSYEQY
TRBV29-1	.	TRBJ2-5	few	SVAFSAKQETQY
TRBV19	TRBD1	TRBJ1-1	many	ASSPWTGGNTEAF
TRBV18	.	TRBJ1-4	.	ASSLTTNEKLF
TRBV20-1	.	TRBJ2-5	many	SARPTGIQY
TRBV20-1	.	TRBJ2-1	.	SARVWGPYNVQF
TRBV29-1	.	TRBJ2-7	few	SVGEGDEQY
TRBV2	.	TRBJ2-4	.	ASSEAPKNLQY
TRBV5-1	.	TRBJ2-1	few	ASSLESGSSYNEQF
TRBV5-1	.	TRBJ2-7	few	ASQQGSGRFAYEQY
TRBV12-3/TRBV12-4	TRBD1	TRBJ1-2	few	ASRPTGLGYGYT
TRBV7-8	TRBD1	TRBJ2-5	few	ASSPTPGTGQETQY
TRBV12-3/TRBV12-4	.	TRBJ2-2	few	ASGRGINTGELF
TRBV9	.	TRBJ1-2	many	ASSAGRDNYGYT
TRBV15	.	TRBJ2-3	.	ATSRPAMSTDTQY
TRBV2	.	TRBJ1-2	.	ASSEALAGPLYGYT
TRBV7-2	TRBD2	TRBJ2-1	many	ASSLWASGNEQF
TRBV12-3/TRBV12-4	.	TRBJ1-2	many	ASGAYRSYGYT
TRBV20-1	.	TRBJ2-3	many	SASGPGDRTDTQY
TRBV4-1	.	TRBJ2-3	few	ASSPQSLGTDTQY
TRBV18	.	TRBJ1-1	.	ASSTGSTEAF
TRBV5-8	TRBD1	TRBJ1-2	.	ASSRDRLIYGYT
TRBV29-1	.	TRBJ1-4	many	SAETDNEKLF
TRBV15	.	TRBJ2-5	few	ATSPYQETQY
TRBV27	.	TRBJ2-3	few	ASSLKGHSSTDTQY
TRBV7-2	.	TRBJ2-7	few	ASSDPGRYFEQY
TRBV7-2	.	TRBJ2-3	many	ASSLGGGTSGTDTQY
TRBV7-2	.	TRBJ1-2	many	ASSLAGGSYGYT
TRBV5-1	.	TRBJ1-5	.	ASSPEGKPNQPQH
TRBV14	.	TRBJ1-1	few	ASSQQGYTEAF
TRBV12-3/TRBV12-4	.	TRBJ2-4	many	ASKKEHIQY
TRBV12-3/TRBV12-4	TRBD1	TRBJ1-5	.	ASRLGQVQPQH
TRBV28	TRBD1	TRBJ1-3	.	ASSPGGTSGNTIY
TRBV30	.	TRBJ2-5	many	AWRGAFQETQY
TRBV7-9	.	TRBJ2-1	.	ASSSRPDNEQF
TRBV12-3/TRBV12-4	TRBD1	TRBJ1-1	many	ASRRLTGGETEAF
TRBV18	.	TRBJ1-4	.	ASSPGPQGEKLF
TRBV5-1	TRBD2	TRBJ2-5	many	ASSPTSVGGQETQY
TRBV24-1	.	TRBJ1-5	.	ATSVGGADSAQH
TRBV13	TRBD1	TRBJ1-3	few	ATRTGYSGNTIY
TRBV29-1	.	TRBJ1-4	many	SVHVGEKLF
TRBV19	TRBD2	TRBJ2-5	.	ASSKQTSGRETQY
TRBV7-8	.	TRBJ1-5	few	ASSLAPGARTDSNQPQH
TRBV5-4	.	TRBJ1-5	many	ASSLPGQPQH
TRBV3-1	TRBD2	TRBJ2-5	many	ASSQGGRETQY
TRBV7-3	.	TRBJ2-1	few	ASSTQGASYNEQF
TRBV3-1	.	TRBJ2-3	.	ASSQGGGSDTQY
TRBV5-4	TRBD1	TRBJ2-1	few	ASSRDRYNEQF
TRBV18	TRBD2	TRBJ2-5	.	ASSPRGVQETQY
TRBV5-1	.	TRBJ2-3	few	ASSLVTGSDTQY
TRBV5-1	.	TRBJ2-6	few	ASSLIDSGANVLT
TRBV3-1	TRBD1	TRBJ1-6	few	ASSYRGSGKGSSPLH
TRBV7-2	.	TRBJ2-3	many	ASTGYGGAATQY
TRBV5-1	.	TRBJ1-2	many	ASSPTTGNYGYT
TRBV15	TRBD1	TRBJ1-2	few	AGREDEGTGDPYGYT